This record covers a single T cell receptor (beta chain). Its recognized antigen is unknown. The record has no base qualities; no much larger clone is one base away. The library relied on the immunoSEQ multiplex PCR assay. RNA was extracted from all samples and reverse transcribed into cDNA as template for TCR sequencing. First-strand cDNA was synthesized using SuperScript III with a 2:1 mix of oligo-dT and random hexamers. A synthetic immune receptor repertoire was used to measure amplification bias, and any remaining bias was corrected computationally. As for the authors' bioinformatics: Raw reads were preprocessed to remove errors, and CDR3 was defined by IMGT conventions from the conserved cysteine to phenylalanine. To get clonality, Shannon entropy was normalized by log2 of the number of productive unique TCRs and the result was subtracted from 1. Whether each scalp clone was CD4 or CD8 was inferred by checking scalp TCRbeta sequences against the CD4 and CD8 repertoires from sorted blood. Entries here come from immuneACCESS through TCRdb and include only in-frame sequences with V and J called. Some clones fail to appear in such tables; in the studies checked, an unresolved V gene covers under half of the shortfall, and the cause of the remainder is unknown. V, J and clone size are those of that table, while D and trimming were read from the DNA. The sample table lists 64,000 or so clones, 46% of them with a count of one. Roughly 22% of the sample rests with the top ten.

This sample stems from a study of CD8+ T cells in alopecia areata listed by TCRdb under 2018. About the investigation overall: Treated patients were enrolled in an open-label pilot trial of oral tofacitinib, 5 to 10 mg twice daily, for moderate-to-severe alopecia areata. Tofacitinib was administered for 6 to 18 months, and 6 months of follow-up off drug were then conducted to assess delayed response and recurrence. In treated patients, disease severity was measured using the SALT score, which gives the percentage of scalp surface area affected. The study used high-throughput TCRbeta sequencing to examine T cell clonal expansion in alopecia areata, in both the C3H/HeJ mouse model and human patients. Human TCRbeta sequencing covered scalp tissue and sorted CD4+ and CD8+ peripheral blood T cells from patchy and totalis/universalis alopecia areata patients and healthy controls. Patients on tofacitinib were biopsied at baseline and after 4 and 24 weeks of treatment, and several of the patients also had a later scalp biopsy. Scalp clonality was compared across normal scalp (n=4), patchy alopecia areata scalp (n=8), and alopecia totalis/universalis scalp (n=8). RNA was obtained with the PAXgene miRNA kit for fixed scalp, the miRNeasy kit for PBMCs, and the RNeasy kit for mouse skin. TCRbeta CDR3 regions were amplified by immunoSEQ multiplex PCR with 35 Vbeta forward and 13 Jbeta reverse primers. The paper as a whole reports these results and caveats: Because the treated cohort was small and had only one nonresponder, larger studies are needed to examine links between baseline CD8+ expansion and response. TCR sequences shared between patients were less clear than in mice, possibly partly because of HLA diversity in the patient population. Unlike mouse skin, which is dominated by gammadelta T cells, normal human skin has resident alphabeta T cells that are also sequenced, and this complicates analysis of the scalp TCR repertoire. Tofacitinib significantly decreased scalp clonality and the number of expanded CD8+ clones among the top 100 scalp clones. Many expanded lesional clones persisted in scalp and blood during tofacitinib treatment, which may partly explain relapse after stopping treatment. Lesional scalp, especially in alopecia totalis/universalis, showed higher clonality and more expanded CD8+ clones than normal scalp, suggesting antigenic drive.

The sample's treatment or condition label, in plain terms: oral pan-JAK inhibitor, 5-10 mg twice daily. Lesional scalp punch biopsies and peripheral blood were collected from alopecia areata patients. PBMCs were isolated by density centrifugation and stained for CD3, CD4 and CD8, after which CD4+ and CD8+ T cells were sorted on a FACSAria. The input for sequencing was CD8+ T cells sorted from blood, taken around week 37, from a patient treated with tofacitinib. The receptor was derived from a human donor with alopecia areata.

CDR3 loop: CASSLGTANYNEQFF. In nucleotide form, the sequence is TGTGCCAGCAGTTTAGGGACAGCTAACTACAATGAGCAGTTCTTC. The receptor chain draws on TRBV27 and TRBJ2-1, with 7 bases matching TRBD1. CDR1 and CDR2 were assigned from the germline V gene (reference sequence) as MNHEY and SMNVEV. Trimming takes 2 bases off V and 3 bases off J; junction bases not matched to a gene: 4. The CDR3 sequence holds 15 residues, the cysteine and phenylalanine included. CDR3 DNA is the only sequence kept; it has 45 bases, read in frame from the first base.